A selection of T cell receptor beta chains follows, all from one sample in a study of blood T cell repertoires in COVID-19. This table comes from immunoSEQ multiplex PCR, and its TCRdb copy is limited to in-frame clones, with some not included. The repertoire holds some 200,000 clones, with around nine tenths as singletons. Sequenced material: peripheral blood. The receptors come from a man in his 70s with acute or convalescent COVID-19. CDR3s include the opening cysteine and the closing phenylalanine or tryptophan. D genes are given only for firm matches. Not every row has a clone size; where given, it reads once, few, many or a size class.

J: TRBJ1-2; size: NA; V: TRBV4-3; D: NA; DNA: TGCGCCAGCAGCCTTTCCCACAGCTCCTCTAACTATGGCTACACCTTC; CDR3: CASSLSHSSSNYGYTF
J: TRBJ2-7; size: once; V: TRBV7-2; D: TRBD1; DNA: TGTGCCAGCAGCACCCGACAGGGAACCTACGAGCAGTACTTC; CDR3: CASSTRQGTYEQYF
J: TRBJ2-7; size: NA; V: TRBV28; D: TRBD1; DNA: TGTGCCAGCGGAAGGGGGCGAGGGTACGAGCAGTACTTC; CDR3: CASGRGRGYEQYF
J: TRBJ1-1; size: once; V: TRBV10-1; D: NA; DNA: TGCGCCAGCAGTGAGTCGGGGGCCCCTGAAGCTTTCTTT; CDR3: CASSESGAPEAFF
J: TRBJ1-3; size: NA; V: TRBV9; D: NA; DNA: TGTGCCAGCAGCGTCCAGGGTGGAAACACCATATATTTT; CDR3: CASSVQGGNTIYF
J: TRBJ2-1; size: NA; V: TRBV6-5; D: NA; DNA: TGTGCCAGCAGCTCGTCGGAGGTCCATGAGCAGTTCTTC; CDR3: CASSSSEVHEQFF
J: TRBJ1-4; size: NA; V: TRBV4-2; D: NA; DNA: TGTGCCAGCCGGTTTGCGAATGAAAAACTGTTTTTT; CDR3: CASRFANEKLFF
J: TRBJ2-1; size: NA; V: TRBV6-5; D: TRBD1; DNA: TGTGCCAGCAGTATGCGGCAGGGGGTAGAGGAGCAGTTCTTC; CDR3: CASSMRQGVEEQFF
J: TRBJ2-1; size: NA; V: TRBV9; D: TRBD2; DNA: TGTGCCAGCAGCCCCGGACTAGCCCGGAATGAGCAGTTCTTC; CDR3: CASSPGLARNEQFF
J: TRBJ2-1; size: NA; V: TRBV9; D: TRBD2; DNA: TGTGCCAGCAGCGTAGTGGGGGAGGGTGAGCAGTTCTTC; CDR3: CASSVVGEGEQFF
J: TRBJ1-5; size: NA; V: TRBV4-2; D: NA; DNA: TGTGCCAGCAGCCAAGCTGGGCCCTATGGTCAGCCCCAGCATTTT; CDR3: CASSQAGPYGQPQHF